This is a list of T cell receptor beta chains from one sample in a study of blood T cell repertoires in COVID-19. Assay: immunoSEQ multiplex PCR; the TCRdb copy retains only in-frame clones and omits some. Counted here are 90,000 to 150,000 clones, more than 85% occurring once; the ten biggest clones make up 15% to 20%. Sequencing input: peripheral blood. These receptors originate from a human donor with acute or convalescent COVID-19. The donor label of this sample is uncertain. CDR3s include the opening cysteine and the closing phenylalanine or tryptophan. Fields, in order: CDR3 protein, CDR3 DNA, clone size, D gene, V gene, J gene. The D gene is left open where the match is weak. A clone size is listed for some rows: how often the clone was seen (once, few, many), or a class if it is expanded.

CATSDSVNYGYTF	TGTGCCACCAGTGATTCAGTGAACTATGGCTACACCTTC	NA	NA	TRBV24-1	TRBJ1-2
CASSQDTGINEQFF	TGCGCCAGCAGCCAAGATACGGGAATCAATGAGCAGTTCTTC	NA	NA	TRBV4-1	TRBJ2-1
CASSPGGRGEKLFF	TGTGCCAGCAGCCCCGGGGGGCGCGGTGAAAAACTGTTTTTT	NA	NA	TRBV11-2	TRBJ1-4
CASSQGPGLMQPSTDTQYF	TGTGCCAGCAGCCAAGGCCCAGGCCTTATGCAGCCTAGCACAGATACGCAGTATTTT	NA	NA	TRBV9	TRBJ2-3
CSASWQQETQYF	TGCAGTGCTAGTTGGCAGCAAGAGACCCAGTACTTC	NA	NA	TRBV20-1	TRBJ2-5
CASSLAVGTVDTIYF	TGTGCCAGCAGCTTAGCTGTGGGGACAGTTGACACCATATATTTT	NA	TRBD1	TRBV7-9	TRBJ1-3
CAILSGEGSGELFF	TGTGCCATCCTCTCTGGAGAGGGCTCCGGGGAGCTGTTTTTT	NA	NA	TRBV10-3	TRBJ2-2
CASSQASGEETQYF	TGTGCCAGCAGCCAAGCTAGCGGGGAAGAGACCCAGTACTTC	once	TRBD2	TRBV3-1/TRBV3-2	TRBJ2-5
CASSPNSGSGGTGELFF	TGTGCCAGCAGCCCGAACAGCGGGAGTGGTGGCACCGGGGAGCTGTTTTTT	NA	TRBD2	TRBV4-2	TRBJ2-2
CASSTQQGPGGYTF	TGTGCCAGCAGCACCCAACAGGGACCTGGCGGCTACACCTTC	NA	NA	TRBV21-1	TRBJ1-2
CASSLAPGNEQYF	TGTGCCAGCAGTTTAGCCCCAGGTAACGAGCAGTACTTC	NA	NA	TRBV28	TRBJ2-7
CASSMDTSGGSSYNEQFF	TGTGCCAGTAGTATGGATACTAGCGGGGGGTCCTCCTACAATGAGCAGTTCTTC	NA	TRBD2	TRBV19	TRBJ2-1
CASPKGLAGDGTGELFF	TGTGCCAGCCCCAAAGGCCTAGCGGGAGATGGCACCGGGGAGCTGTTTTTT	NA	TRBD2	TRBV27	TRBJ2-2
CASSIVGGRLNEQFF	TGTGCCAGTAGTATAGTGGGCGGGAGGTTAAATGAGCAGTTCTTC	NA	TRBD2	TRBV19	TRBJ2-1
CASSQDGTSGSRNNEQFF	TGCGCCAGCAGCCAGGACGGGACTAGCGGGAGTCGTAACAATGAGCAGTTCTTC	NA	TRBD2	TRBV4-1	TRBJ2-1
CASSWDTDRWGQPQHF	TGTGCCAGCAGCTGGGACACGGACAGATGGGGACAGCCCCAGCATTTT	NA	NA	TRBV28	TRBJ1-5
CASSSPGAGGYTF	TGTGCCAGCAGCTCCCCTGGTGCGGGGGGCTACACCTTC	NA	NA	TRBV5-4	TRBJ1-2
CASSQVRTGDGYTF	TGTGCCAGCAGCCAAGTCCGGACTGGGGATGGCTACACCTTC	NA	NA	TRBV3-1/TRBV3-2	TRBJ1-2
CASSHGTAPNTEAFF	TGCGCCAGCAGCCATGGGACAGCGCCGAACACTGAAGCTTTCTTT	NA	TRBD1	TRBV4-1	TRBJ1-1
CASSEPLAGGPSTDTQYF	TGTGCCAGCAGTGAGCCGCTAGCGGGAGGGCCCTCCACAGATACGCAGTATTTT	NA	TRBD2	TRBV25-1	TRBJ2-3
CASSSHLGTSSYNEQFF	TGTGCCAGCAGCTCCCACCTGGGGACATCCTCCTACAATGAGCAGTTCTTC	NA	NA	TRBV7-7	TRBJ2-1
CASNSGTGDLQETQYF	TGTGCCAGCAATTCCGGGACAGGGGACCTACAAGAGACCCAGTACTTC	NA	TRBD1	TRBV28	TRBJ2-5
CASSSGTSGGAKTQYF	TGTGCCAGCAGCTCCGGGACTAGCGGGGGGGCGAAGACCCAGTACTTC	NA	TRBD2	TRBV7-6	TRBJ2-5
CASSLALRRSGNTIYF	TGTGCCAGCAGCTTAGCTCTGAGGAGGTCTGGAAACACCATATATTTT	NA	NA	TRBV11-2	TRBJ1-3
CASSAQDRVEKLFF	TGTGCCAGCAGTGCGCAGGACAGGGTTGAAAAACTGTTTTTT	NA	TRBD1	TRBV2	TRBJ1-4
CASSPGSQGTQPQHF	TGTGCCAGCTCACCAGGGAGTCAGGGGACTCAGCCCCAGCATTTT	NA	NA	TRBV18	TRBJ1-5
CASSPTDRGTIAEAFF	TGTGCCAGCAGCCCCACGGACAGGGGGACCATCGCTGAAGCTTTCTTT	NA	TRBD1	TRBV7-9	TRBJ1-1
CASSLAPGLAGGREQYF	TGTGCCAGCAGCTTGGCCCCGGGACTAGCGGGAGGACGCGAGCAGTACTTC	NA	TRBD2	TRBV11-2	TRBJ2-7
CASSVSGRIGDSNQPQHF	TGTGCCAGCAGCGTATCCGGGAGAATAGGTGATAGCAATCAGCCCCAGCATTTT	NA	NA	TRBV7-8	TRBJ1-5
CASSRQGFTEAFF	TGTGCCAGCAGTCGACAGGGTTTCACTGAAGCTTTCTTT	once	TRBD1	TRBV28	TRBJ1-1
CASSYGQIPSPLHF	TGTGCCAGCAGCTACGGACAGATCCCCTCACCCCTCCACTTT	NA	NA	TRBV6-5	TRBJ1-6
CASSIRYPPTSYEQYF	TGTGCCAGTAGTATCCGGTATCCTCCCACCTCCTACGAGCAGTACTTC	few	NA	TRBV19	TRBJ2-7
CASSLEGGSYGYTF	TGTGCCAGCAGTTTAGAGGGTGGGAGCTATGGCTACACCTTC	few	NA	TRBV28	TRBJ1-2
CASSLGQYNEQFF	TGTGCCAGCAGCTTAGGACAGTACAATGAGCAGTTCTTC	NA	NA	TRBV7-9	TRBJ2-1
CASTPGAGSGNTIYF	TGTGCCAGCACTCCGGGAGCGGGCTCTGGAAACACCATATATTTT	NA	NA	TRBV7-2	TRBJ1-3
CASSSGQTQTNYGYTF	TGTGCCAGCAGCTCAGGACAGACTCAAACTAACTATGGCTACACCTTC	NA	NA	TRBV7-2	TRBJ1-2
CASSDRTNGNTIYF	TGTGCCAGCAGCGACCGGACAAATGGAAACACCATATATTTT	NA	NA	TRBV7-9	TRBJ1-3
CASSLGQGEDYGYTF	TGTGCCAGCAGCCTGGGACAGGGAGAGGACTATGGCTACACCTTC	few	TRBD1	TRBV7-3	TRBJ1-2
CASSPLGGLEDEQFF	TGTGCCAGCAGCCCCCTCGGCGGACTAGAGGATGAGCAGTTCTTC	few	TRBD2	TRBV4-2	TRBJ2-1
CASSQDSAGLFYSGANVLTF	TGTGCCAGCAGCCAAGATTCGGCAGGACTCTTTTACTCTGGGGCCAACGTCCTGACTTTC	NA	NA	TRBV4-2	TRBJ2-6
CASRLGQGLSSNTGELFF	TGTGCCAGTAGACTCGGTCAGGGCCTTTCCAGTAACACCGGGGAGCTGTTTTTT	NA	NA	TRBV19	TRBJ2-2
CASSPPTTLMNTEAFF	TGTGCCAGCTCACCCCCGACAACCCTAATGAACACTGAAGCTTTCTTT	NA	NA	TRBV18	TRBJ1-1
CASSTKQSTYNEQFF	TGTGCCAGCAGCACAAAACAGTCTACCTACAATGAGCAGTTCTTC	NA	NA	TRBV27	TRBJ2-1
CASSQDRETGGTEQFF	TGCGCCAGCAGCCAAGACAGAGAGACAGGGGGAACTGAGCAGTTCTTC	NA	TRBD1	TRBV4-3	TRBJ2-1
CASSLSPRQGLNEKLFF	TGTGCCAGCAGTTTATCCCCCCGACAGGGGCTAAATGAAAAACTGTTTTTT	NA	TRBD1	TRBV28	TRBJ1-4